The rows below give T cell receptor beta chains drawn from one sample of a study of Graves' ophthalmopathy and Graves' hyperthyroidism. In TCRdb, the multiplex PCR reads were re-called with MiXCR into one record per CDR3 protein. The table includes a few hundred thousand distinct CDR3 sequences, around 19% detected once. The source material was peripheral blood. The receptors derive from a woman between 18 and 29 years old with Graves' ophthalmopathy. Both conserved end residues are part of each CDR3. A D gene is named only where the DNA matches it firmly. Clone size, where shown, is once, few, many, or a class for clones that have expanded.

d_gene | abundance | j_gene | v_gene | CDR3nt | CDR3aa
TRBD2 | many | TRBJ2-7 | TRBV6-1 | TGTGCCAGCAGTGCACTAGCGGGAGAGTCCTACGAGCAGTACTTC | CASSALAGESYEQYF
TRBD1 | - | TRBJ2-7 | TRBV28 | TGTGCCAGCAGCCCACGGACAGGTTTCAACGAGCAGTACTTC | CASSPRTGFNEQYF
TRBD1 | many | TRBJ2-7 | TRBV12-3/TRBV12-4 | TGTGCCAGCAGTTTGTCCCCCGGGACAGGGGGCCTCCCCTACGAGCAGTACTTC | CASSLSPGTGGLPYEQYF
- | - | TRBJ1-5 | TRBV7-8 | TGTGCCAGCAGCCGCGCCGCGGGCAATCAGCCCCAGCATTTT | CASSRAAGNQPQHF
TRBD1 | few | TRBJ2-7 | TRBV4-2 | TGTGCCAGCAGCCCGTTGGACAGGGAGAGTAGCGAGCAGTACTTC | CASSPLDRESSEQYF
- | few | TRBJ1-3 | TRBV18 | TGTGCCAGCTCACCGGGCCCTTCAAGAGGAAACACCATATATTTT | CASSPGPSRGNTIYF
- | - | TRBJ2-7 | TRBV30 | TGTGCCTGGAGTGTACTCGGGAGACAGGGCTACGAGCAGTACTTC | CAWSVLGRQGYEQYF
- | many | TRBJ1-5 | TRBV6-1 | TGTGCCAGCAGCTCCGGGCAGGGGAGCAATCAGCCCCAGCATTTT | CASSSGQGSNQPQHF
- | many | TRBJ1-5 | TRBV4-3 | TGCGCCAGCAGCCAAGAAAAGCAGGGACTAGGCAATCAGCCCCAGCATTTT | CASSQEKQGLGNQPQHF
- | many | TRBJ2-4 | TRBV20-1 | TGCAGTGCTAGATCAGGGGAGGGGGAGGGCGTGGACATTCAGTACTTC | CSARSGEGEGVDIQYF
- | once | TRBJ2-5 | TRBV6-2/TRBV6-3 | TGTGCCAGCAGTTCCCTGGGGGGGCCGAAGACCCAGTACTTC | CASSSLGGPKTQYF
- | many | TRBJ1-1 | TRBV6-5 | TGTGCCAGCAGGGGTGGAGGGAATGCTTTCTTT | CASRGGGNAFF
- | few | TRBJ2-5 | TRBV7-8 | TGTGCCAGCAGCGTCATGCAGGGGACTGGGACTTGGACCCAGTACTTC | CASSVMQGTGTWTQYF
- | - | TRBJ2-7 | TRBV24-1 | TGTGCCACCAGTGACGGGACTTCGGGGGTATACGAGCAGTACTTC | CATSDGTSGVYEQYF
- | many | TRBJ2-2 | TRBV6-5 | TGTGCCAGCACGGGCAATTTGAACACCGGGGAGCTGTTTTTT | CASTGNLNTGELFF
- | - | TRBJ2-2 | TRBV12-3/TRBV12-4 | TGTGCCAGCAGTTCCCGACCTCCTTCCATTGGGGGGGAGCTGTTTTTT | CASSSRPPSIGGELFF
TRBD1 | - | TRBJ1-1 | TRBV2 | TGTGCCAGCAGTGAAGCGGTGTTGGGGGGACAGGGATTCACTGAAGCTTTCTTT | CASSEAVLGGQGFTEAFF
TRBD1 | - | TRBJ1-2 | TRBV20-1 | TGCAGTGCTAAGGGACAGCTGAACTATGGCTACACCTTC | CSAKGQLNYGYTF
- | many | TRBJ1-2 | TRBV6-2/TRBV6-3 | TGTGCCAGCAGTTACCTCTCACCGGGGAGGGGGGCAGGGTATGGCTACACCTTC | CASSYLSPGRGAGYGYTF
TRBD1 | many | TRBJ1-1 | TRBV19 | TGTGCCAGTTCTGACAGGGGGCGATCTGAAGCTTTCTTT | CASSDRGRSEAFF
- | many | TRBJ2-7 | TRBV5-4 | TGTGCCAGCAGCTTGTCTCTTGGTGGGAACAGGGTTCATAGTTTCTACGAGCAGTACTTC | CASSLSLGGNRVHSFYEQYF
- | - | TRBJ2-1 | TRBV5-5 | TGTGCCAGCAGCTTGGCCCCGACTAGTGATGAGCAGTTCTTC | CASSLAPTSDEQFF
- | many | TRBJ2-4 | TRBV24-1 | TGTGCCACCAGTGACGCGGGACGGATTCAGTACTTC | CATSDAGRIQYF
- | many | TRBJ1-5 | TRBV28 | TGTGCGAGTCGGGAAGAAAGGGGCGGCAATCAGCCCCAGCATTTT | CASREERGGNQPQHF
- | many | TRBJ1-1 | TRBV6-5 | TGTGCCAGCAGTTACTCGATCAGAGGGCGAGGGAACACTGAAGCTTTCTTT | CASSYSIRGRGNTEAFF
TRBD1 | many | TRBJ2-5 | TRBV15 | TGTGCCACCAGCAGAGATAGGACAGGGGGCAGGGAGACCCAGTACTTC | CATSRDRTGGRETQYF
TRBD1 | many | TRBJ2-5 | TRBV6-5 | TGTGCCAGCAGTTACCCAAAAACAGGGGTTGGGAAAGAGACCCAGTACTTC | CASSYPKTGVGKETQYF
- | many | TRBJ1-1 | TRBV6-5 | TGTGCCAGCAGTTCTAGGACGGTTATGAACACTGAAGCTTTCTTT | CASSSRTVMNTEAFF
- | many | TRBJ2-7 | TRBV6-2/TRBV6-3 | TGTGCCAGCGAGCCGGCAGGGCTTTACGAGCAGTACTTC | CASEPAGLYEQYF
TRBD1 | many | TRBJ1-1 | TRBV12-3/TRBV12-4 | TGTGCCAGCAGTTGGGGACAGGGACCTTTGTCTGAAGCTTTCTTT | CASSWGQGPLSEAFF
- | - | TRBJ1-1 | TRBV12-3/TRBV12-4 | TGTGCCAGCAGCCTCAGGGGAATTGAAGCTTTCTTT | CASSLRGIEAFF